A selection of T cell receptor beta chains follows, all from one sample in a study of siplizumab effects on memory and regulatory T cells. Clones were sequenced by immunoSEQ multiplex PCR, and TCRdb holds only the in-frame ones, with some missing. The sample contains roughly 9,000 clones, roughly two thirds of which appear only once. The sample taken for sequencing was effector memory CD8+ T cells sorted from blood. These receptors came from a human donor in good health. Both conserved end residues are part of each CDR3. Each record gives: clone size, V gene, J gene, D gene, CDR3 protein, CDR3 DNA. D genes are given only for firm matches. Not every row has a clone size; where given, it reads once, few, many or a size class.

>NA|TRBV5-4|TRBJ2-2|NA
CASSLGVGELFF
TGTGCCAGCAGCTTGGGAGTTGGGGAGCTGTTTTTT
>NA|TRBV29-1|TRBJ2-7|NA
CSVWTYEQYF
TGCAGCGTTTGGACCTACGAGCAGTACTTC
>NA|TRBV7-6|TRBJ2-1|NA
CASSSNPGGKSEQFF
TGTGCCAGCAGCTCCAACCCTGGGGGGAAAAGTGAGCAGTTCTTC
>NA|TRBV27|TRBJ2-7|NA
CASSSYWLRNEQYF
TGTGCCAGCAGTTCCTACTGGCTCAGGAACGAGCAGTACTTC
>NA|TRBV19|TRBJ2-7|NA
CASSKDSSYEQYF
TGTGCCAGTAGTAAGGACAGCTCCTACGAGCAGTACTTC
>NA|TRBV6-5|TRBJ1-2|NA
CASTRLSGLGYGYTF
TGTGCCAGCACCCGATTAAGTGGCCTTGGCTATGGCTACACCTTC
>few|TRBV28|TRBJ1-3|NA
CASSLGRTASSGNTIYF
TGTGCCAGCAGTTTGGGGAGGACAGCCAGCTCTGGAAACACCATATATTTT
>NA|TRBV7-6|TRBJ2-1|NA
CASSLDLPTNNEQFF
TGTGCCAGCAGCTTAGACCTGCCAACCAACAATGAGCAGTTCTTC
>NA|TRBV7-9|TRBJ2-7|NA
CASSPLDLLEPWEQYF
TGTGCCAGCAGCCCGTTGGACCTCCTCGAGCCTTGGGAGCAGTACTTC
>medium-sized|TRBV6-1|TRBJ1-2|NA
CAVNDRSNYGYTF
TGTGCCGTCAACGACAGGTCTAACTATGGCTACACCTTC
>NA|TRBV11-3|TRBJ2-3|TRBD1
CASSARQGAEDTQYF
TGTGCCAGCAGCGCTCGACAGGGGGCGGAAGATACGCAGTATTTT
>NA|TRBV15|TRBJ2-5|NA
CATSRYRDWGYQETQYF
TGTGCCACCAGCAGGTACCGGGACTGGGGGTACCAAGAGACCCAGTACTTC
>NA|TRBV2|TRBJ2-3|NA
CASIQGGTDTQYF
TGTGCCAGCATTCAGGGGGGTACAGATACGCAGTATTTT
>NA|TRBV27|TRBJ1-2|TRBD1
CASTPLGQGVTYGYTF
TGTGCCAGCACCCCACTGGGGCAGGGGGTAACGTATGGCTACACCTTC
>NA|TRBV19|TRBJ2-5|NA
CASSIGPRETQYF
TGTGCCAGTAGCATCGGGCCCCGAGAGACCCAGTACTTC
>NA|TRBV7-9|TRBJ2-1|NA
CASSFGSGPYNEQFF
TGTGCCAGCAGCTTCGGGTCCGGCCCCTACAATGAGCAGTTCTTC
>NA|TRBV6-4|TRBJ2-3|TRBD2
CASSVAGTSDTDTQYF
TGTGCCAGCAGTGTAGCCGGGACTAGCGACACAGATACGCAGTATTTT
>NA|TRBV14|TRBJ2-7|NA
CASSPRLDSSYEQYF
TGTGCCAGCAGCCCACGTCTAGACAGCTCCTACGAGCAGTACTTC
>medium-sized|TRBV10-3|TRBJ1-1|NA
CAIRGVENTEAFF
TGTGCCATCAGGGGGGTTGAGAACACTGAAGCTTTCTTT
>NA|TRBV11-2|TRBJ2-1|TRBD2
CASSPGGAVQFF
TGTGCCAGCAGCCCCGGGGGGGCTGTACAGTTCTTC
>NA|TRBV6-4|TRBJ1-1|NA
CASSHLLWDTEAFF
TGTGCCAGCAGTCACTTACTTTGGGACACTGAAGCTTTCTTT
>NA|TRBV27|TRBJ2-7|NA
CANPRTPEQYF
TGTGCCAACCCCCGGACCCCCGAGCAGTACTTC
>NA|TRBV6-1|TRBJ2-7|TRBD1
CASSADRDTYEQYF
TGTGCCAGCAGTGCTGACAGGGATACCTACGAGCAGTACTTC
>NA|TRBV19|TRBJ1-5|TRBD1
CASRTIRQGEGYPQHF
TGTGCCAGTAGGACGATCAGACAGGGGGAAGGGTATCCCCAGCATTTT
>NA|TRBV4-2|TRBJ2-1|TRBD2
CASSLRTVGLAGNNEQFF
TGTGCCAGCAGCCTGCGGACGGTTGGACTAGCGGGGAACAATGAGCAGTTCTTC
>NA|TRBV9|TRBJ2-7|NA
CASSTDLGYEQYF
TGTGCCAGCAGCACCGACCTCGGATACGAGCAGTACTTC
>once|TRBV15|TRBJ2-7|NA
CATSDTRESYEQYF
TGTGCCACCAGCGATACTAGAGAATCCTACGAGCAGTACTTC